Below are 21 T cell receptor beta chains sequenced from a single sample in a study of cytomegalovirus exposure and HLA in healthy donors. PCR amplification relied on 60 Vbeta primers (plus 13 Jbeta primers). Generated by immunoSEQ multiplex PCR, the TCRdb table keeps only in-frame clones and is missing some. Here the sample spans roughly 100,000 clones, 80% to 90% being singletons. The sequencing sample was made of PBMCs. The origin of the receptors is a middle-aged man in good health and CMV-seronegative.

This clone was detected once. The chain couples TRBV28 to TRBJ2-6; D perhaps matches TRBD2 (5 bases). The length of the CDR3 is 16 residues. Germline V CDR1 and CDR2: MDHEN, SYDVKM. Trimming cost V 3 bases and J 3 bases, with 12 bases left between them. Here the CDR3 reads CASSFMRAGGANVLTF. Here the CDR3 DNA reads TGTGCCAGCAGTTTTATGAGGGCCGGTGGGGCCAACGTCCTGACTTTC.

The chain joins TRBV19 to TRBJ2-7; D call uncertain. The germline V and J ends were trimmed by 4 bases and 3 bases, with 16 bases remaining between them. CDR3 length equals 15 residues. Germline loops: CDR1 LNHDA, CDR2 SQIVND (reference sequence). CDR3 in DNA: TGTGCCAGTAGTACTCGCACGGTAGGAGTCTACGAGCAGTACTTC. Its translation is CASSTRTVGVYEQYF.

This clone was counted only a few times. The rearrangement uses TRBV4-1 and TRBJ2-2; possible D gene TRBD1, 6 bases. The CDR3 sequence is 14 residues long. The germline gives CDR1 MGHRA, CDR2 YSYEKL. The ends were cut back, 6 bases at V and 6 bases at J, with 14 bases in the middle. The CDR3 spells CASSKQGRAGELFF. CDR3 coding DNA: TGCGCCAGCAGTAAACAGGGTCGGGCCGGGGAGCTGTTTTTT.

J is TRBJ2-3 and V is TRBV28; D remains unclear. The CDR3 loop spans 13 amino acids. Germline-derived CDR1 and CDR2 are MDHEN and SYDVKM. Trimming stripped 8 bases from V and 0 bases from J, with 9 bases between. The CDR3 sequence: CASLERSTDTQYF. The CDR3 DNA sequence: TGTGCCAGCCTCGAGCGAAGCACAGATACGCAGTATTTT.

Comments on this clone: The sample contains more than one DNA sequence encoding this CDR3. The chain has TRBV6-1 and TRBJ1-5; TRBD1 might be the D (6 bases). This CDR3 region has 13 residues. Germline V CDR1 and CDR2: MNHNS, SASEGT. The V gene lost 2 bases and the J gene lost 4 bases, with 6 bases spanning the gap. This chain's CDR3 is CASSEQGNQPQHF. The CDR3 nucleotides read TGTGCCAGCAGTGAACAGGGGAATCAGCCCCAGCATTTT.

This rearrangement joins TRBV7-9 to TRBJ2-7, with TRBD2 as a possible D gene (5 bases). Germline V CDR1 and CDR2: SEHNR, FQNEAQ (reference sequence). Trimming took off 5 bases at V and 5 bases at J, with 22 bases between the two ends. The CDR3 spans 16 residues. The CDR3 sequence is CASSPGSPLPVDEQYV. In DNA form, the CDR3 reads TGTGCCAGCAGCCCGGGGTCCCCCTTGCCCGTTGACGAGCAGTACGTC.

The rearrangement links TRBV28 to TRBJ1-6, with D unclear. Germline V gene data show CDR1 as MDHEN and CDR2 as SYDVKM. The CDR3 has 14 residues. V lost 1 base to trimming and J lost 8 bases, with 9 bases between them. This CDR3 is CASSLSRDHSPLHF. In DNA form, the CDR3 reads TGTGCCAGCAGTTTATCCCGAGATCATTCACCCCTCCACTTT.

This chain joins TRBV19 and TRBJ1-1; tentative D call: TRBD1 (6 bases). V was trimmed by 6 bases and J by 6 bases, leaving 11 bases between them. CDR1 is LNHDA, CDR2 SQIVND, per germline (reference sequence). The CDR3 consists of 12 residues. CDR3 protein: CASSHRVAEAFF. CDR3 DNA sequence: TGTGCCAGTAGCCACAGGGTAGCTGAAGCTTTCTTT.

The rearrangement links TRBV6-5 to TRBJ2-3, with 7 bases aligning to TRBD1. V dropped 5 bases and J dropped 1; count of bases not matched to a gene: 6. The CDR3 has 15 amino acids. Germline V CDR1 and CDR2: MNHEY, SVGAGI. CDR3: CASSRTGFRTDTQYF. The CDR3 nucleotides read TGTGCCAGCAGTCGGACAGGTTTTCGCACAGATACGCAGTATTTT.

The CDR3 spells CASAPAGGVNNEQFF. The CDR3 bases are TGCGCCAGCGCCCCGGCGGGGGGGGTTAACAATGAGCAGTTCTTC. V usage is TRBV5-1 and J usage is TRBJ2-1; TRBD2 matches 9 bases. V was clipped by 7 bases and J by 5 bases; unmatched bases: 10. The germline V gene has CDR1 SGHRS and CDR2 YFSETQ. This CDR3 has 15 amino acids. Full variable domain (missing parts from reference TRBV5-1 and TRBJ2-1): KAGVTQTPRYLIKTRGQQVTLSCSPISGHRSVSWYQQTPGQGLQFLFEYFSETQRNKGNFPGRFSGRQFSNSRSEMNVSTLELGDSALYLCASAPAGGVNNEQFFGPGTRLTVL.

This clone was seen once. The chain joins TRBV4-1 to TRBJ2-7; TRBD1 aligns across 7 bases. Germline trimming cut 1 base from V and 4 bases from J; bases unmatched to any gene: 4. The CDR3 sequence is 14 residues long. Germline CDR1 reads MGHRA; CDR2 reads YSYEKL. DNA of the CDR3: TGCGCCAGCAGCCAAGTAACAGGGGTATACGAGCAGTACTTC. This codes for CASSQVTGVYEQYF.

This clone was observed once. The V gene is TRBV19, the J gene TRBJ2-5; D uncertain. The ends were cut back, 3 bases at V and 2 bases at J, with 16 bases in the middle. The CDR3 extends over 16 amino acids. Germline lookup yields CDR1 LNHDA and CDR2 SQIVND (reference sequence). Here the CDR3 DNA reads TGTGCCAGTAGTATTCTGACTCCCCGAGGACAAGAGACCCAGTACTTC. It codes for CASSILTPRGQETQYF.

This sequence joins TRBV30 and TRBJ2-1, with a tentative D call TRBD2 (7 bases). V was pared by 0 bases and J by 7 bases, with 22 bases between. The CDR3 sequence is 17 residues long. Per germline, CDR1 GTSNPN and CDR2 SVGIG (reference sequence). In DNA form, the CDR3 reads TGTGCCTGGAGTGTGATCCGGGGGGCGACGGTGGGAAATGAGCAGTTCTTC. Protein sequence: CAWSVIRGATVGNEQFF. The full variable domain, rest sourced from reference TRBV30 and TRBJ2-1, is SQTIHQWPATLVQPVGSPLSLECTVEGTSNPNLYWYRQAAGRGLQLLFYSVGIGQISSEVPQNLSASRPQDRQFILSSKKLLLSDSGFYLCAWSVIRGATVGNEQFFGPGTRLTVL.

V gene TRBV10-3 combines with J gene TRBJ1-1, with D uncertain. Trimming removed 5 bases from V and 5 bases from J, with 6 bases in between. The germline V gene has CDR1 ENHRY and CDR2 SYGVKD. CDR3 length equals 11 residues. The CDR3 reads CAISTSTEAFF. The CDR3 nucleotides read TGTGCCATCAGTACTAGTACTGAAGCTTTCTTT.

The J gene is TRBJ2-5, the V gene TRBV29-1; D might be TRBD1 (5 bases). This CDR3 spans 13 amino acids. The V and J ends lost 4 bases and 7 bases respectively, with 16 bases between them. Germline V gives CDR1 SQVTM, CDR2 ANQGSEA. CDR3 residues: CSVADSAPRTQYF. The CDR3 nucleotides are TGCAGCGTTGCTGACAGCGCACCAAGGACCCAGTACTTC.

The chain links TRBV4-1 to TRBJ1-3; 10 bases are a match to TRBD1. This CDR3 is 16 amino acids long. V lost 0 bases and J lost 2; bases outside the gene matches: 1. From germline, CDR1 is MGHRA and CDR2 YSYEKL. The CDR3 is CASSQEGTGAGNTIYF. The CDR3 bases are TGCGCCAGCAGCCAAGAAGGGACAGGGGCTGGAAACACCATATATTTT.

This chain joins TRBV7-6 and TRBJ2-1, with TRBD2 matching over 8 bases. The CDR3 runs 13 residues. The V gene's germline CDR1 is SGHVS and CDR2 FNYEAQ. Losses at the gene ends were 9 bases for V and 3 bases for J; bases not matched to a gene: 4. The CDR3 reads CASGSGVYNEQFF. Here the CDR3 DNA reads TGTGCCAGTGGTAGCGGGGTCTACAATGAGCAGTTCTTC.

A remark on this clone: Other nucleotide sequences from this sample produce the same CDR3. This chain's CDR3 is CASSLGLAGEETQYF. CDR3 nucleotides: TGTGCCAGCAGCTTGGGACTAGCGGGGGAAGAGACCCAGTACTTC. The chain combines TRBV7-2 with TRBJ2-5; 14 bases are shared with TRBD2. J lost 3 bases, V lost 3 bases, and 0 bases had no gene match. Germline values: CDR1 SGHTA, CDR2 FQGNSA. CDR3 length: 15 residues.

This clone was detected only once. The chain uses TRBV11-2 and TRBJ1-4; D is unresolved. Trimming cost V 2 bases and J 5 bases, with 6 bases left between them. Germline lookup yields CDR1 SGHAT and CDR2 FQNNGV. This CDR3 has 13 residues. CDR3 sequence: CASSLLTNEKLFF. CDR3 DNA: TGTGCCAGCAGCTTATTGACAAATGAAAAACTGTTTTTT.

This chain uses TRBV5-1 with TRBJ2-1; 15 nucleotides align to TRBD2. The CDR3 runs 17 residues. Germline V gives CDR1 SGHRS, CDR2 YFSETQ. With V trimmed by 0 bases and J by 9 bases, 7 bases remained unmatched. The CDR3 region is CASSLEGLAGGRGEQFF. In DNA form, the CDR3 reads TGCGCCAGCAGCTTGGAGGGACTAGCGGGGGGCCGGGGTGAGCAGTTCTTC.

V is TRBV29-1 and J is TRBJ1-2; D call uncertain. Per germline, CDR1 SQVTM and CDR2 ANQGSEA. The CDR3 spans 11 residues. V lost 3 bases and J 6 bases, leaving 8 bases between the germline ends. CDR3 in DNA: TGCAGCGTTGAGGCAGCGAATGGCTACACCTTC. Amino acid sequence: CSVEAANGYTF.